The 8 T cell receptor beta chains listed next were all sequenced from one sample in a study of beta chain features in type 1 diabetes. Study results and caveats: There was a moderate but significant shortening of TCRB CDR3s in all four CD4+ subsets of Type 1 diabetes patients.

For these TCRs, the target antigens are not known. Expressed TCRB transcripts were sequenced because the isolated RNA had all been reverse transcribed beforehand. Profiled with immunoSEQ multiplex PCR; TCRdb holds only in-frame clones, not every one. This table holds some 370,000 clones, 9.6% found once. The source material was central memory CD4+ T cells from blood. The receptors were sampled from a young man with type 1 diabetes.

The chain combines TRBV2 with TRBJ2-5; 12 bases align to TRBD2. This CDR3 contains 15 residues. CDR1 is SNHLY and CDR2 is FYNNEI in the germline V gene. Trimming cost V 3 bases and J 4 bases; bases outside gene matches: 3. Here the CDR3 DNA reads TGTGCCAGCAGTGAGCCTAGCGGGAGGGGAGAGACCCAGTACTTC. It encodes CASSEPSGRGETQYF.

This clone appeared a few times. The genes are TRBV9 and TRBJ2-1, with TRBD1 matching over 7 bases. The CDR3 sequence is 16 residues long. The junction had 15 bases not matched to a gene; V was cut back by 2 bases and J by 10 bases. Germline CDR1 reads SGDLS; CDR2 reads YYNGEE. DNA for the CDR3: TGTGCCAGCAGCGTGGGACCGACAGGGCTGGGTGTAGAGCAGTTCTTC. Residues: CASSVGPTGLGVEQFF.

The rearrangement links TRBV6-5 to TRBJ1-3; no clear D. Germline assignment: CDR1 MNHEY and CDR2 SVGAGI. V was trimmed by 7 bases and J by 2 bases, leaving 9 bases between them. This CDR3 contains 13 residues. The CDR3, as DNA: TGTGCCAGCAATTTCGAAACTGGAAACACCATATATTTT. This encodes CASNFETGNTIYF.

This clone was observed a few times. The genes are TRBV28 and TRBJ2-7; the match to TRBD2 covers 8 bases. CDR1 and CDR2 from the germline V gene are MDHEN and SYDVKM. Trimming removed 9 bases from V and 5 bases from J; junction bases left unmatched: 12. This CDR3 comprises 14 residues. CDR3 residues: CASATGTRIHEQYF. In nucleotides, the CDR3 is TGTGCCAGTGCCACCGGGACTAGGATCCACGAGCAGTACTTC.

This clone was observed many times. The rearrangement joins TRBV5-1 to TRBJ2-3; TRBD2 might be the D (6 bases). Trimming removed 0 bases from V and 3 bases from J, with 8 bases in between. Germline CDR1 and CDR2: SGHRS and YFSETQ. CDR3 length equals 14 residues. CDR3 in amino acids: CASSLDGSTDTQYF. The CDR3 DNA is TGCGCCAGCAGCTTGGACGGGAGTACAGATACGCAGTATTTT.

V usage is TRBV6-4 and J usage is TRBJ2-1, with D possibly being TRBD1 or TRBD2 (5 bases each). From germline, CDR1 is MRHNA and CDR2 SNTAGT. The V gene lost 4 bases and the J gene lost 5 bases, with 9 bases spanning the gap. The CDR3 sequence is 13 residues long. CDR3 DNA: TGTGCCAGCAGTGGGGACCGCCACAATGAGCAGTTCTTC. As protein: CASSGDRHNEQFF.

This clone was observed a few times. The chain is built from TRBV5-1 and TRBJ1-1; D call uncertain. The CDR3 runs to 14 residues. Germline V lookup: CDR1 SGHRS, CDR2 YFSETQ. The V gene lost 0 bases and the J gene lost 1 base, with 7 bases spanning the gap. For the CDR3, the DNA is TGCGCCAGCAGCTTGGCCCTGGGGAACACTGAAGCTTTCTTT. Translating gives CASSLALGNTEAFF.

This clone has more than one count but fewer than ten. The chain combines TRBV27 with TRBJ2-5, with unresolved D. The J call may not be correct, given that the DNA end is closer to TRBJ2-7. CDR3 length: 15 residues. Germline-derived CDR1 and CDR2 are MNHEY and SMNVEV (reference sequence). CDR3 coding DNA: TGTGCCAGCAGTTTCACGCCGCCGACACCCTACGAGCAGTACTTC. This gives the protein CASSFTPPTPYEQYF.